These 29 T cell receptor beta chains were all obtained from the same sample, sequenced in a study of response to subunit inactivated influenza vaccine. TCRdb recomputed calls from the RT-PCR reads with MiXCR, one row per CDR3 protein. The sample yields about 570,000 distinct CDR3 sequences, 10% to 12% seen once. This sample also belongs to another study, concerning T cells expressing NK-cell markers. Per that study: In generating TCR beta cDNA, 5'RACE template switching with UMIs was used.

The starting material was PBMCs from blood, obtained on the day of vaccination. The receptors were sampled from a man aged 45-60 years who received an inactivated influenza vaccine.

V gene TRBV27 combines with J gene TRBJ2-5; 8 nucleotides match TRBD1. Germline CDR1 is MNHEY and CDR2 is SMNVEV (reference sequence). This CDR3 region has 14 residues. V shed 3 bases and J 5 bases; nucleotides not matched to a gene: 5. The CDR3 loop reads CASSFQGALETQYF. The DNA for the CDR3 is TGTGCCAGCAGTTTTCAGGGGGCATTGGAGACCCAGTACTTC.

This clonotype has a handful of counts. The chain joins TRBV20-1 to TRBJ2-1; 10 bases match TRBD2. Unmatched junction bases numbered 8, after V lost 0 bases and J lost 0 bases. The CDR3 sequence is 18 residues long. Germline values: CDR1 DFQATT, CDR2 SNEGSKA (reference sequence). CDR3 bases: TGCAGTGCTAGAGAGTTAGCGGGAGGTACCAGCTCCTACAATGAGCAGTTCTTC. Translating gives CSARELAGGTSSYNEQFF.

V usage is TRBV24-1 and J usage is TRBJ2-2; D is possibly TRBD2 (6 bases). This CDR3 has 18 residues. V gave up 0 bases and J gave up 8 bases, with 21 bases separating them. The germline gives CDR1 KGHDR, CDR2 SFDVKD. CDR3 region: CATSDLTSGSLTRGELFF. The CDR3 DNA reads as TGTGCCACCAGTGATTTGACTTCCGGGAGCTTGACAAGGGGGGAGCTGTTTTTT.

The V gene is TRBV12-3 or TRBV12-4, the J gene TRBJ2-2; the D gene is possibly TRBD2 (7 bases). The CDR3 totals 14 residues. V dropped 11 bases and J dropped 6 bases, with 19 bases sitting between them. The CDR3 protein is CASRAGARSGELFF. CDR3 bases: TGTGCCTCTCGCGCGGGGGCGAGGTCCGGGGAGCTGTTTTTT.

This clonotype was recorded a few times. V and J are TRBV7-6 and TRBJ2-1; 8 positions agree with TRBD1. CDR3 length: 15 amino acids. Trimming removed 4 bases from V and 7 bases from J; junction bases left unmatched: 9. In germline, CDR1 is SGHVS, CDR2 FNYEAQ. The CDR3 DNA is TGTGCCAGCAGCTCAGGACAGGGCTGGCGGAATGAGCAGTTCTTC. Its protein product is CASSSGQGWRNEQFF.

This clonotype appeared many times. This rearrangement joins TRBV12-3 or TRBV12-4 to TRBJ2-2; D might be TRBD1 (5 bases). This CDR3 spans 12 amino acids. Trimming took 5 bases from V and 7 from J, leaving 8 bases between them. CDR3 nucleotides: TGTGCCAGCAGTCTGACAGACGGGGAGCTGTTTTTT. It specifies CASSLTDGELFF.

This clonotype showed up just a few times. This chain uses TRBV24-1 with TRBJ2-6, with 9 bases lining up with TRBD1. This CDR3 has 16 amino acids. Trimming at V came to 8 bases and at J to 0 bases, leaving 4 bases not matched to a gene. The germline CDR1 and CDR2 sequences are KGHDR and SFDVKD. The CDR3 loop is CATMGQGHSGANVLTF. CDR3 nucleotides: TGTGCCACCATGGGACAGGGTCACTCTGGGGCCAACGTCCTGACTTTC.

This clonotype was recorded many times. The rearrangement joins TRBV11-2 to TRBJ2-1; D is uncertain. The CDR3 has 11 amino acids. V was trimmed by 1 base and J by 10 bases, leaving 5 bases between them. Germline V gene sequence: CDR1 SGHAT, CDR2 FQNNGV. CDR3 coding DNA: TGTGCCAGCAGCTTAGGGTGGGAGCAGTTCTTC. Amino acids: CASSLGWEQFF.

This clonotype has more than one count but fewer than ten. This rearrangement joins TRBV6-2 or TRBV6-3 to TRBJ2-3; the D gene is possibly TRBD2 (6 bases). CDR1 is MNHEY, CDR2 SVGEGT, per germline. V was pared by 5 bases and J by 4 bases, with 19 bases between. The CDR3 is made up of 16 amino acids. CDR3 nucleotides: TGTGCCAGCAGTAACTACCGGGACTCAACCCCAGATACGCAGTATTTT. Translating gives CASSNYRDSTPDTQYF.

This clonotype was seen at least ten times. The CDR3 nucleotides are TGTGCCAGCAGCTTAGTTAGCCGTGGGAGCGAGCAGTACTTC. Its translation is CASSLVSRGSEQYF. The chain uses TRBV7-9 and TRBJ2-7, with a weak D call TRBD2 (5 bases). Germline V gene sequence: CDR1 SEHNR, CDR2 FQNEAQ (reference sequence). V was cut by 1 base and J by 6 bases, with 13 bases left in between. This CDR3 has 14 amino acids. The entire variable domain, with the rest obtained from reference TRBV7-9 and TRBJ2-7, is as follows: DTGVSQNPRHKITKRGQNVTFRCDPISEHNRLYWYRQTLGQGPEFLTYFQNEAQLEKSRLLSDRFSAERPKGSFSTLEIQRTEQGDSAMYLCASSLVSRGSEQYFGPGTRLTVT.

This clonotype was found many times. V gene TRBV5-1 combines with J gene TRBJ1-3; 8 bases are a match to TRBD1. Per germline, CDR1 SGHRS and CDR2 YFSETQ. V shed 4 bases and J 1 base; nucleotides not matched to a gene: 7. This CDR3 is built from 16 residues. CDR3 coding DNA: TGCGCCAGCAGCCCTGACACAGGGGGTTCTGGAAACACCATATATTTT. Protein product: CASSPDTGGSGNTIYF.

This clonotype was seen ten or more times. The rearrangement joins TRBV5-1 to TRBJ2-7; TRBD1 matches 10 bases. CDR3 length: 15 residues. V shed 4 bases, J shed 6 bases, and the junction held 10 bases outside the gene matches. The V gene's germline CDR1 is SGHRS and CDR2 YFSETQ. CDR3 coding DNA: TGCGCCAGCAGCGGACGTATGGGACAGGGGTCCGAGCAGTACTTC. Translating it yields CASSGRMGQGSEQYF.

The chain couples TRBV6-1 to TRBJ1-6; D may be TRBD1 (6 bases). Germline-derived CDR1 and CDR2 are MNHNS and SASEGT. The V gene lost 4 bases and the J gene lost 10 bases, with 17 bases spanning the gap. The CDR3 is 15 residues long. The CDR3: CASSGGASIGSPLHF. CDR3 nucleotide sequence: TGTGCCAGCAGTGGGGGGGCCAGTATTGGATCACCCCTCCACTTT.

The J gene is TRBJ2-7, the V gene TRBV4-3; D may be TRBD2 (6 bases). This CDR3 is built from 16 residues. Trimming stripped 0 bases from V and 1 base from J, with 13 bases between. Germline V gives CDR1 LGHNA, CDR2 YSLEER. The CDR3 DNA reads TGCGCCAGCAGCCAAGATTTGGGGGGATGGTCCTACGAGCAGTACTTC. Encoded protein: CASSQDLGGWSYEQYF.

The chain combines TRBV6-5 with TRBJ2-7, with D perhaps TRBD1 (6 bases). The CDR3 runs to 12 residues. Per the germline V gene, CDR1 is MNHEY and CDR2 is SVGAGI. The V end lost 7 bases, the J end lost 6 bases, and 13 bases lay between the germline ends. Written as DNA, the CDR3 is TGTGCCAGCACCCAACAGGGAAGCGAGCAGTACTTC. Residues: CASTQQGSEQYF.

This clonotype was observed a few times. The chain links TRBV9 to TRBJ2-1, with a possible D match to TRBD1 (6 bases). Germline assignment: CDR1 SGDLS and CDR2 YYNGEE. The V and J ends lost 0 bases and 4 bases respectively, with 11 bases between them. The CDR3 contains 15 residues. As DNA, the CDR3 is TGTGCCAGCAGCGTAGCCGGGACACCGTACAATGAGCAGTTCTTC. Its protein is CASSVAGTPYNEQFF.

V is TRBV12-3 or TRBV12-4 and J is TRBJ2-7; TRBD2 matches at 9 bases. The trim removed 1 base at V and 3 bases at J, leaving 4 bases unmatched. The CDR3 spans 15 residues. CDR3 DNA sequence: TGTGCCAGCAGTTTAGAGGCTAGCGGGGTCTACGAGCAGTACTTC. Protein sequence: CASSLEASGVYEQYF.

Many counts were recorded for this clonotype. The V and J genes are TRBV28 and TRBJ2-1; 10 nucleotides line up with TRBD2. The J segment lost 7 bases and the V segment lost 5 bases, leaving 5 bases of the junction unmatched. This CDR3 contains 14 residues. Per germline, CDR1 MDHEN and CDR2 SYDVKM. As DNA, the CDR3 is TGTGCCAGCAGTCTAGCGGGAGTCGAGAATGAGCAGTTCTTC. Amino acid sequence: CASSLAGVENEQFF.

This clonotype was seen a few times. The V call is TRBV5-1, the J call TRBJ1-1, with D perhaps TRBD1 (6 bases). Germline values: CDR1 SGHRS, CDR2 YFSETQ. V lost 0 bases to trimming and J lost 5 bases, with 11 bases between them. The CDR3 loop spans 14 amino acids. DNA of the CDR3: TGCGCCAGCAGCTTGGGTACAGGGTTGACTGAAGCTTTCTTT. Residues: CASSLGTGLTEAFF.

V and J are TRBV7-9 and TRBJ2-1, with 10 positions matching TRBD2. Unmatched junction bases numbered 3, after V lost 4 bases and J lost 6 bases. This CDR3 has 14 residues. CDR1 is SEHNR and CDR2 is FQNEAQ in the germline V gene (reference sequence). CDR3 coding DNA: TGTGCCAGCAGCTCTAGCGGGAGCCCCAATGAGCAGTTCTTC. This encodes CASSSSGSPNEQFF.

Turning to this clonotype: This CDR3 fails to terminate in the conserved phenylalanine or tryptophan, so it likely reflects a read error. V is TRBV7-2 and J is TRBJ2-1; the D gene is possibly TRBD2 (5 bases). This CDR3 contains 14 residues. Between the trimmed V and J ends, which lost 1 base and 5 bases, there was a span of 9 bases. CDR1 SGHTA and CDR2 FQGNSA come from the germline V gene. The CDR3 loop is CASSLDREDNEQFL. CDR3 sequence (DNA): TGTGCCAGCAGCTTAGATCGGGAAGACAATGAGCAGTTCCTC.

The V gene is TRBV18, the J gene TRBJ2-7; TRBD1 matches at 7 bases. Germline CDR1 reads KGHSH; CDR2 reads LQKENI. The V segment lost 4 bases and the J segment 5 bases; nucleotides outside the gene matches: 8. The CDR3 contains 14 residues. The CDR3 loop reads CASSLRQGSNEQYF. CDR3 coding DNA: TGTGCCAGCTCACTCCGACAGGGAAGCAACGAGCAGTACTTC.

This clonotype was recorded many times. The chain has TRBV6-1 and TRBJ1-1; 8 bases agree with TRBD1. CDR1 MNHNS and CDR2 SASEGT come from the germline V gene. The V gene end was trimmed by 7 bases and the J gene end by 2 bases; junction bases not matched to a gene: 9. This CDR3 is 15 amino acids long. The CDR3: CASKTGAGVNTEAFF. The CDR3, as DNA: TGTGCCAGCAAGACAGGGGCAGGGGTAAACACTGAAGCTTTCTTT.

This clonotype was seen only a few times. V and J are TRBV27 and TRBJ2-7; 12 bases align to TRBD2. The ends lost 5 bases at V and 3 bases at J; junction bases unmatched: 8. The germline CDR1 and CDR2 sequences are MNHEY and SMNVEV (reference sequence). This CDR3 region has 16 residues. CDR3 DNA: TGTGCCAGCAGTCGCCTCGGGACTAGCGGGTTCTACGAGCAGTACTTC. As protein: CASSRLGTSGFYEQYF.

The chain carries TRBV5-6 and TRBJ2-1, with D possibly being TRBD1 or TRBD2 (5 bases each). The CDR3 is 13 residues long. Germline CDR1 is SGHDT and CDR2 is YYEEEE. Trimming pared 1 base from V and 8 bases from J, leaving 10 bases between. This chain's CDR3 is CASSLWGKDEQFF. Here the CDR3 DNA reads TGTGCCAGCAGCTTGTGGGGGAAGGATGAGCAGTTCTTC.

The V and J genes are TRBV12-3 or TRBV12-4 and TRBJ2-5; D may be TRBD2 (5 bases). The V and J ends lost 2 bases and 9 bases respectively, with 7 bases between them. The CDR3 spans 11 residues. CDR3 DNA sequence: TGTGCCAGCAGTTTACTCGGGGCCCAGTACTTC. This codes for CASSLLGAQYF.

The table lists this clonotype with many counts. The V gene is TRBV20-1, the J gene TRBJ1-1; tentative D call: TRBD1 (5 bases). The V gene's germline CDR1 is DFQATT and CDR2 SNEGSKA (reference sequence). Trimming stripped 5 bases from V and 0 bases from J, with 10 bases between. The CDR3 contains 13 residues. CDR3 nucleotides: TGCAGTGCTCAAGGGACGGTGAACACTGAAGCTTTCTTT. Amino acids: CSAQGTVNTEAFF.

This clonotype was found a few times. This sequence joins TRBV5-6 and TRBJ1-6, with 9 nucleotides matching TRBD1. Trimming cost V 1 base and J 5 bases; bases outside gene matches: 7. This CDR3 region has 17 residues. Germline CDR1 SGHDT, CDR2 YYEEEE. The CDR3 DNA sequence: TGTGCCAGCAGCTTGTTTGGGCGACAGGGGGATAATTCACCCCTCCACTTT. This gives the protein CASSLFGRQGDNSPLHF.

This clonotype has just a few counts. This sequence joins TRBV28 and TRBJ1-4; D gene uncertain. Deletions cut 3 bases from V and 7 bases from J, with 15 bases between. This CDR3 comprises 15 residues. The germline V gene has CDR1 MDHEN and CDR2 SYDVKM. The CDR3 nucleotides are TGTGCCAGCAGTTTTCGGCTAAGTGGTGCTGAAAAACTGTTTTTT. Translating it yields CASSFRLSGAEKLFF.